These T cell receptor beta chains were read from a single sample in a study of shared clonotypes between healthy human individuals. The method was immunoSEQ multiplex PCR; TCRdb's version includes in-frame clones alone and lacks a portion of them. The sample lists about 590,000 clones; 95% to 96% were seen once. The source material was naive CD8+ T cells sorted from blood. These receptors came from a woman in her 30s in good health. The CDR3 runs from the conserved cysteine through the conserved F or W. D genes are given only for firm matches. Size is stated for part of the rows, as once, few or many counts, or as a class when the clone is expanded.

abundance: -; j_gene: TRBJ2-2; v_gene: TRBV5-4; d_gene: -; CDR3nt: TGTGCCAGCAGCTCGCCCGGACACGGGGAGCTGTTTTTT; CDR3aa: CASSSPGHGELFF
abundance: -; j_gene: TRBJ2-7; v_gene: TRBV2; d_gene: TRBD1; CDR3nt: TGTGCCAGCAGTCCGGGACAGATTAACTCCTACGAGCAGTACTTC; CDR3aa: CASSPGQINSYEQYF
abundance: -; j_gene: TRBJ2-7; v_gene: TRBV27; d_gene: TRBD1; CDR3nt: TGTGCCAGCAGCGTAGGGACAGGGTACTCCGAGCAGTACTTC; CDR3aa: CASSVGTGYSEQYF
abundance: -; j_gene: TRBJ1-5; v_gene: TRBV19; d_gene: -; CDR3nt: TGTGCCACACAGGGTTATAGCAATCAGCCCCAGCATTTT; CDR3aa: CATQGYSNQPQHF
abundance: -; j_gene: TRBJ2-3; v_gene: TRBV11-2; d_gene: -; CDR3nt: TGTGCCTCCAATAAAATGGGGTACACAGATACGCAGTATTTT; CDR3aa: CASNKMGYTDTQYF
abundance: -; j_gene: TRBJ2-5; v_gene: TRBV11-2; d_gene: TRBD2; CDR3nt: TGTGCCAGCAGCTTTCGCTCTAGCGGACAAGAGACCCAGTACTTC; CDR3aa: CASSFRSSGQETQYF
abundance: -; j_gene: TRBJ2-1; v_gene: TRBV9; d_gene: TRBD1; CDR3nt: TGTGCCAGCAGCCATTCAACAGGGGGCCATCTCTCCTACAATGAGCAGTTCTTC; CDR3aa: CASSHSTGGHLSYNEQFF
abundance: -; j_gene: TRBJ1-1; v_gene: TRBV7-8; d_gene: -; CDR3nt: TGTGCCAGCAGCTTAGCAAGGAACAGGGCGGCCACTGAAGCTTTCTTT; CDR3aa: CASSLARNRAATEAFF
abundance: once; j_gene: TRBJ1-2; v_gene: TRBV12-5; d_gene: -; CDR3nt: TGTGCTAGTGGTTTGGTACTCGAAGGCAGCACTAACTATGGCTACACCTTC; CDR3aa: CASGLVLEGSTNYGYTF
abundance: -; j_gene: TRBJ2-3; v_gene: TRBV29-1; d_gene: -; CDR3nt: TGCAGCGTTGCGGGGGACAGTCCAGATACGCAGTATTTT; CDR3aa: CSVAGDSPDTQYF
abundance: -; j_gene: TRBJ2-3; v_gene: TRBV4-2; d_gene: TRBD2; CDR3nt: TGTGCCAGCAGCCAAGTCCTAGCGGATCTCACAGATACGCAGTATTTT; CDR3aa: CASSQVLADLTDTQYF
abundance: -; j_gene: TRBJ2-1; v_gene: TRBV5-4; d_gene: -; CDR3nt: TGTGCCAGCAGGCAACAGGGCGACATTTACAATGAGCAGTTCTTC; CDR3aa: CASRQQGDIYNEQFF
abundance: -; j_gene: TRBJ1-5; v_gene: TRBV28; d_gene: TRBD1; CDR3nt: TGTGCCAGCAGTTTCCTGACAGGGGGCGGGCAGCCCCAGCATTTT; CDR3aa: CASSFLTGGGQPQHF
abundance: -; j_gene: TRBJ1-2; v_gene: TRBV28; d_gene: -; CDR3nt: TGTGCCAGCAGTTTATCCGTTAACTATGGCTACACCTTC; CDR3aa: CASSLSVNYGYTF
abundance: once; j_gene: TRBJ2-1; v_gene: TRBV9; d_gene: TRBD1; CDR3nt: TGTGCCAGCAGCGAAGGGGGACAGGGGAGGAATGAGCAGTTCTTC; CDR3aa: CASSEGGQGRNEQFF